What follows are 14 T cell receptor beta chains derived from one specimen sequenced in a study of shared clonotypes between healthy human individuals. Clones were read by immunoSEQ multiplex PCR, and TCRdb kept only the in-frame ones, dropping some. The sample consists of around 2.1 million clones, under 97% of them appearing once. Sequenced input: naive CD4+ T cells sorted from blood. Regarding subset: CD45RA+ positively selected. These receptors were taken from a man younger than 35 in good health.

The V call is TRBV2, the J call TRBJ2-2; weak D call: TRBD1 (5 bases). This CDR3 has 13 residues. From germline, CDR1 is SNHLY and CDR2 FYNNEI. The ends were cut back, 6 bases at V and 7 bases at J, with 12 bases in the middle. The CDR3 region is CASRILQGGELFF. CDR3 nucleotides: TGTGCCAGCAGAATTCTTCAGGGCGGGGAGCTGTTTTTT. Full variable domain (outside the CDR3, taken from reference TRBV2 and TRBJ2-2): EPEVTQTPSHQVTQMGQEVILRCVPISNHLYFYWYRQILGQKVEFLVSFYNNEISEKSEIFDDQFSVERPDGSNFTLKIRSTKLEDSAMYFCASRILQGGELFFGEGSRLTVL.

CDR3 sequence reads: CANRDSYGYTF. CDR3 in DNA: TGTGCAAACCGGGACAGTTATGGCTACACCTTC. The chain is built from TRBV10-3 and TRBJ1-2; 7 bases line up with TRBD1. Per germline, CDR1 ENHRY and CDR2 SYGVKD. The CDR3 runs to 11 residues.

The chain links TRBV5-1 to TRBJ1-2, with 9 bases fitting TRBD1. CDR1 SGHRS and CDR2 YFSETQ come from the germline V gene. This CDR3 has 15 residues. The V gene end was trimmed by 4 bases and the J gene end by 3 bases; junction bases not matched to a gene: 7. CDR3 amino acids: CASSLGQGKDYGYTF. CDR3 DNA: TGCGCCAGCAGCCTGGGACAGGGTAAGGACTATGGCTACACCTTC.

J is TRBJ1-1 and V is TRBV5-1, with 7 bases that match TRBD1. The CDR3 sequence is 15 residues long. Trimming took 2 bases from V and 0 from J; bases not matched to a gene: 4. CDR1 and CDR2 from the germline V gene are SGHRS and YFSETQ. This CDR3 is CASSLGGLMNTEAFF. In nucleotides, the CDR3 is TGCGCCAGCAGCTTAGGGGGCTTGATGAACACTGAAGCTTTCTTT.

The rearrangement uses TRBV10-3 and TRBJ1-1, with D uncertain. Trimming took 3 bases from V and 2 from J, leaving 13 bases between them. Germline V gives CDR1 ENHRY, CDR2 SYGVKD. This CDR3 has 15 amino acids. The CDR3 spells CAISDSGRLNTEAFF. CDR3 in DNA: TGTGCCATCAGTGATTCGGGCCGCCTCAACACTGAAGCTTTCTTT.

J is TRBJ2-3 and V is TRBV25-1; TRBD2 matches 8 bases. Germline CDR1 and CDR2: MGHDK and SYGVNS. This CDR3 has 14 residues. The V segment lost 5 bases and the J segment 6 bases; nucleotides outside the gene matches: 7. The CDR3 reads CASSRRGVLDTQYF. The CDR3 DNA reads TGTGCCAGCAGTAGGCGGGGGGTGTTGGATACGCAGTATTTT.

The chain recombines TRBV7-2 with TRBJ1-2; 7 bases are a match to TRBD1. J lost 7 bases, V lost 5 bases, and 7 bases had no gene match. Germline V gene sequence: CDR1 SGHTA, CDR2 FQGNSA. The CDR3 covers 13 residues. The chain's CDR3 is CASSPTGFSGYTF. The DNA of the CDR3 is TGTGCCAGCAGCCCGACAGGGTTCAGTGGCTACACCTTC.

CDR3 sequence: CASKNNNEQFF. For the CDR3, the DNA is TGCGCCAGCAAGAATAACAATGAGCAGTTCTTC. The rearrangement links TRBV5-1 to TRBJ2-1; D ambiguous. Germline CDR1 reads SGHRS; CDR2 reads YFSETQ. This CDR3 has 11 residues. V was shortened by 6 bases and J by 5 bases, with 6 bases between the two germline ends.

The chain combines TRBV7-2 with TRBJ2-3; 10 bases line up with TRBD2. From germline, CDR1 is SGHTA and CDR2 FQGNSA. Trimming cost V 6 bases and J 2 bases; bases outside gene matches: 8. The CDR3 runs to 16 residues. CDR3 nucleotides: TGTGCCAGCAGTCTCTTCGGGACTAGCGCCACAGATACGCAGTATTTT. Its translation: CASSLFGTSATDTQYF. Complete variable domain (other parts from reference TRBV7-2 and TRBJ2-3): GAGVSQSPSNKVTEKGKDVELRCDPISGHTALYWYRQSLGQGLEFLIYFQGNSAPDKSGLPSDRFSAERTGGSVSTLTIQRTQQEDSAVYLCASSLFGTSATDTQYFGPGTRLTVL.

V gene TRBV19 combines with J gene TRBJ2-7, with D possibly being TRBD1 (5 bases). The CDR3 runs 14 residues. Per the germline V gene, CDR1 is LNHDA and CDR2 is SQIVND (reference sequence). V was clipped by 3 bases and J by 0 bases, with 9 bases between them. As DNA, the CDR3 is TGTGCCAGTAGTATGCAGGGAAGCTCCTACGAGCAGTACTTC. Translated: CASSMQGSSYEQYF.

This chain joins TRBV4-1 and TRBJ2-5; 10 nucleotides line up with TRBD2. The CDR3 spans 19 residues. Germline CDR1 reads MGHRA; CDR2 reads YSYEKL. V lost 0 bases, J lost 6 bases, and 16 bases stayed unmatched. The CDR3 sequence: CASSQDQSLAGAPEKTQYF. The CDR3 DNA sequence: TGCGCCAGCAGCCAAGATCAGAGCCTAGCGGGGGCCCCTGAGAAGACCCAGTACTTC.

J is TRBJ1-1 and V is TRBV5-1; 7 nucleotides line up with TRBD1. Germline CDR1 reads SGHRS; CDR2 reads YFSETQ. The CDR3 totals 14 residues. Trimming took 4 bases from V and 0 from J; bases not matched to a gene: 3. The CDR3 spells CASSTTGMNTEAFF. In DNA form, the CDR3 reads TGCGCCAGCAGCACGACAGGGATGAACACTGAAGCTTTCTTT.

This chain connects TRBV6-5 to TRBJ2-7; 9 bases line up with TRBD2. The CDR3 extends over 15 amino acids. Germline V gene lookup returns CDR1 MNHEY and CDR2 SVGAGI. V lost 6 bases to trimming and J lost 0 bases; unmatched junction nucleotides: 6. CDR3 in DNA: TGTGCCAGCAGCCAAAGCGGGGGGAGCTCCTACGAGCAGTACTTC. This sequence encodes CASSQSGGSSYEQYF.

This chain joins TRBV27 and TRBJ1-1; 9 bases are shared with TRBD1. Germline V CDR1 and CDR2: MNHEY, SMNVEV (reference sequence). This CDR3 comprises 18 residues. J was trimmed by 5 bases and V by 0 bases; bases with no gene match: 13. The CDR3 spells CASSLSPPVGQGGTEAFF. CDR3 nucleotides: TGTGCCAGCAGTTTATCGCCCCCCGTGGGACAGGGAGGGACTGAAGCTTTCTTT.